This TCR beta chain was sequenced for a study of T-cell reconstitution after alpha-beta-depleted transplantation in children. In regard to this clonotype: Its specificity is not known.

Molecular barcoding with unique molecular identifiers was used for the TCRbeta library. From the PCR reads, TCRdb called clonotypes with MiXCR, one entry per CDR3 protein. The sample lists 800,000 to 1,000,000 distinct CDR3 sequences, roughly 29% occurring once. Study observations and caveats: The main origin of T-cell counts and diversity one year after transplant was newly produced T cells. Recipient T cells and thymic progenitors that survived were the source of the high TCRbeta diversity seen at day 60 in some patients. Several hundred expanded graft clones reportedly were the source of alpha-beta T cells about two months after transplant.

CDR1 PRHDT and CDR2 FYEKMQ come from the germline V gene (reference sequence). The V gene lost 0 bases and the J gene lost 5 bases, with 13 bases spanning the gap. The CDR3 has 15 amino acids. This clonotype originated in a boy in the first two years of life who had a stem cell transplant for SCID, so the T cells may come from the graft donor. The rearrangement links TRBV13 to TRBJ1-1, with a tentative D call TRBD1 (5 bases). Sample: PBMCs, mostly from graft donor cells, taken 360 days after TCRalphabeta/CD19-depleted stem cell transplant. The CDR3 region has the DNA TGTGCCAGCAGCTTAGGCCGGCGAGGGGAGACTGAAGCTTTCTTT. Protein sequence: CASSLGRRGETEAFF.